This T cell receptor (beta chain) comes out of a study of CD8 T cells in Susac syndrome. In this sample, this clonotype turned up a few times. The CDR3 consists of 15 residues. Germline lookup yields CDR1 SGHTA and CDR2 FQGNSA. The V end was cut by 1 base, the J end by 7 bases, with 16 bases between. Random hexamers were used to reverse transcribe the RNA input (roughly 0.5 to 1 ug). TCR beta CDR3 was amplified by immunoSEQ covering 54 Vbeta and 13 Jbeta. MiXCR, run by TCRdb on the immunoSEQ multiplex PCR reads, gives a single entry per CDR3 protein. The table shows about 90,000 distinct CDR3 sequences, with 80% to 95% occurring only once. Healthy donors acted as controls, with matching for age and sex.

The TCR comes from a human donor in good health. Sequencing input: CD8+ T cells from PBMCs. The V and J genes are TRBV7-2 and TRBJ2-5; possible D gene TRBD1, 6 bases. The CDR3 DNA follows: TGTGCCAGCAGCTTAGATTTGGGACACCACGGGACCCAGTACTTC. It yields the protein CASSLDLGHHGTQYF.